This record looks at one T cell receptor (beta chain) sequence and its context. What antigen it recognizes has not been identified. The sample holds no much larger clone one base away, and base qualities are not on file. This sample is part of a study of cytomegalovirus exposure and HLA in healthy donors (dated by TCRdb to the late 2010s). Notes on the research overall: An earlier analysis of roughly 630 of the donors reported 250 to 300 Gb of sequence data and 120 million or so unique TCR beta sequences from 150 million to 200 million T cells. HLA typing included class I and class II loci at four-digit resolution. The study aimed to test whether signatures of past pathogen exposure could be identified by cataloging public T cell receptors. An earlier analysis of approximately 640 of the donors applied high-throughput TCR beta sequencing to assess whether each TCR beta V gene segment acted as functional or pseudogenic. A later genetic analysis took genome-wide SNP genotypes for about three fifths of the roughly 670 donors and used that subset as a discovery cohort. Besides the first cohort of hundreds of subjects, a separate validation cohort made up of 95 to 150 different subjects was used. A later analysis re-analyzed previously published TCR beta repertoires from roughly 600 donors and added high-resolution HLA genotyping to study TCR occurrence patterns. An early release covering roughly 640 HLA-typed donors comprised about 300 gigabases of sequencing data and approximately 80 million unique TCR sequences. Donor age, sex, ethnicity and CMV serostatus were compiled together with the repertoire data. The genetic ancestry cluster associated with self-reported Caucasian donors included 70% to 85% of the 398 genotyped donors. Every repertoire in the discovery cohort had been generated on one and the same sequencing platform. High-throughput TCR immunosequencing, statistical association of individual TCRs with disease status, and machine learning were combined to predict cytomegalovirus infection status. Rather than using new phenotypic data, the later analysis identified candidate immune exposures from TCR beta sequences and from how often those sequences occurred across donors. Because of strong linkage in the cohort, roughly five DR-DQ haplotypes were treated as single units for association and clustering. The study used immunosequencing to profile the T cell repertoires of some 600 subjects and linked those repertoires to cytomegalovirus serostatus. Among roughly 370 genotyped donors of the cohort, an average of around 240,000 unique TCR beta nucleotide sequences were sequenced per donor, roughly 20% of them non-productive. The number of donors typed differed by locus, with roughly 629-640 for A, B, C, DRB1 and DQB1, 522 for DQA1, 606 for DPA1, and over 400 for DPB1. Overall study outcomes, separate from this receptor: The presence/absence analyses assumed that sequencing depth was roughly uniform across donors, and that assumption may not be true. A later genetic analysis associated a missense DCLRE1C variant with V-gene and J-gene trimming of TCR beta chains, and an independent cohort replicated the association. Broadly in line with IMGT annotations, most TCR beta V segments showed up in productive rearrangements about 87% or about 30% of the time in an earlier analysis of several hundred of the donors. Correlated functional status among segregating V segments might be attributable to linkage disequilibrium, but an unknown experimental factor could not be ruled out. Specific HLA alleles were associated with roughly 17,000 TCR beta sequences at a false discovery rate of 0.05 in a later analysis. According to a later analysis, most CMV-associated TCR beta chains appeared to be HLA-restricted, and the HLA associations seemed to be driven largely by CMV exposure. A further reported finding was that TCR beta sequences accurately predicted the HLA-A and HLA-B alleles for most subjects in the first cohort. In a later analysis, HLA-associated TCR beta chains showed more clonal expansion and lower generation probabilities than non-associated chains that were equally common. Because some donors lacked HLA typing at each locus, the association tests relied only on the typed subset. Assigning TCR associations to individual alleles was difficult when HLA alleles, especially DR and DQ, strongly co-occurred. The authors suggested that the approach could potentially be generalized to other disease states and immunological phenotypes. Cytomegalovirus status was reported to be diagnosed by the classifier with high specificity and sensitivity in both the original and validation cohorts. In a later analysis, several top co-occurrence clusters were reported to appear linked to parvovirus B19, influenza, CMV and Epstein-Barr virus. A later analysis found that TCR association rates varied across HLA loci, with DRB1 alleles showing the most associated TCRs and HLA-C alleles the fewest. CMV serostatus was the only immune exposure information available for the cohort. Over 15 rarely observed V segments, including chromosome 9 orphons, were excluded from the earlier analysis of approximately 600 of the donors because counts were too low. While some public TCRs were present in many individuals, most TCR sequences turned up only very rarely across donors. A total of around 150 TCR beta chains were listed by the study as associated with cytomegalovirus. The 87-base-pair reads could not distinguish some IMGT-functional V segments, including TRBV6-2 and TRBV6-3, so those segments were excluded. The cohort was sequenced for TCR beta chains only, and without alpha or paired-chain data the features that could be detected were limited. A later genetic analysis reported fewer N-insertions in productive TCRs among donors in an Asian-associated ancestry cluster than the roughly 700-donor mean. Three of the identified cytomegalovirus-associated TCR beta chains were confirmed in vitro to be specific for cytomegalovirus antigens. A cluster of highly shared sequence variants was judged likely to be a technical artifact of the sequencing pipeline.

The protocol used for the library was the immunoSEQ multiplex PCR assay. For the multiplex PCR, a mixture combining 60 forward primers for TCR Vbeta segments and 13 reverse primers for TCR Jbeta segments was used. The CDR3 region of rearranged TCR beta genes was amplified from genomic DNA with a multiplex PCR assay. The amplified TCR beta libraries were sequenced on the Illumina HiSeq System as 87-base-pair reads. As for the original processing: A later analysis tallied roughly 76 million unique TCR beta chains across the 640 or so repertoires, and some 10 million of those chains were shared by two or more donors. A nearest-neighbor algorithm error-corrected the raw reads and collapsed the reads into unique sequences, merging closely related sequences to remove PCR and sequencing errors. Alignment of CDR3 sequences to IMGT reference sequences was used to assign V, D and J gene segments. For a sequence to be retained, a match of at least six nucleotides to both a V gene segment and a J gene segment was required. A rearrangement was called productive if the CDR3 had no stop codons and remained in frame with V and J, and every other rearrangement was called non-productive. Following IMGT convention, CDR3 was defined as the stretch from the second conserved V-encoded cysteine up to the conserved J-encoded phenylalanine. The earlier analysis of 587 of the donors excluded sequences that lacked an unambiguous match to a single V gene segment. An earlier analysis of about 600 of the donors called V segments functional above 56.7% productive rearrangements and segregating when the between-donor standard deviation exceeded 5%. A statistical classification framework was developed to diagnose cytomegalovirus status using the catalog of TCR beta chain sequences. In a later analysis, TCR nucleotide sequences were compared against IMGT/GENE-DB human TR gene sequences so that V and J genes could be assigned. A later analysis assigned CDR3 sequences and most-parsimonious VDJ recombination scenarios with the TCRdist pipeline. In a later analysis, each TCR beta chain was defined by its CDR3 amino acid sequence together with its V-gene family, and reads lacking a unique V-gene family were excluded. In a later analysis, 500 to 700 highly shared, low-generation-probability nucleotide sequences were removed to address suspected cross-contamination and a sequencing artifact. In a later analysis, a clonal expansion index for each public chain was calculated from normalized within-repertoire ranks of inferred template counts. Generation probabilities in a later analysis came from a VDJ recombination model fitted to out-of-frame rearrangements, and those results were checked against IGoR. Hypergeometric tests were used in a later analysis to score TCR-TCR, TCR-HLA and TCR-CMV co-occurrence, with a repertoire-size bias correction applied to the TCR pairs. To estimate false discovery rates, a later analysis permuted the HLA or CMV assignments 20 times. In a later analysis, co-occurring TCRs were grouped with DBSCAN, and TCRdist sequence similarity was added when clustering was performed within HLA-allele-positive subsets. Repertoires with fewer than 30,000 or more than 120,000 public chains, plus five repertoires with anomalous nucleotide sharing, were excluded from co-occurrence clustering. Held by TCRdb, this immuneACCESS table contains in-frame sequences only and omits some clones. Under half of the omission traces to an unresolved V gene where checked; the cause of the rest is unknown. V and J calls and clone size follow that table, whereas D and trimming were derived from the DNA. Here the sample has 100,000 to 120,000 clones; about three quarters occur a single time. The biggest ten clones account for just under 3% of the sample.

The cohort consisted of approximately 670 healthy bone marrow donors. All cohort members were sampled while nominally healthy, although unrecorded immune exposures were likely present. The donor was CMV seropositive and was included in the group of 250 to 350 seropositive cohort members. Every donor gave a peripheral blood sample, and the peripheral blood mononuclear cells from that sample were used for TCR beta sequencing. Genomic DNA was extracted from the blood cell samples with the Qiagen DNeasy Blood Extraction Kit. The CDR3 has 14 amino acids, counting the end cysteine and phenylalanine. The retained sequence is limited to the CDR3, 42 bases, with the frame set at the first base. The germline V gene (reference sequence) specifies WNHNN as CDR1 and SYGVQD as CDR2. At the junction V is shortened by 6 bases and J by 6 bases, with 17 bases in between.

The receptor's source is a woman aged 55 to 70 in good health and CMV-seropositive. The chain uses TRBV10-1 and TRBJ1-2; the D gene is perhaps TRBD1, from 6 matching bases. Sequencing input: PBMCs. In nucleotide form, the sequence is TGCGCCAGCAGCTCAGGGGCAGGTACGGATGGCTACACCTTC. It encodes CASSSGAGTDGYTF.